The clone carrying this T cell receptor beta chain was counted ten times or more. MiXCR, applied by TCRdb to the reads, yields one record per CDR3 protein. This sample yields fewer than 300,000 distinct CDR3 sequences, of which 20% to 30% are seen a single time; approximately 15% belongs to the top ten. The data were obtained in a study of T cell repertoires in cytomegalovirus infection. The CDR3 sequence is 16 residues long. Germline V CDR1 and CDR2: SGHTA, FQGNSA. Trimming stripped 5 bases from V and 2 bases from J, with 16 bases between. V gene TRBV7-2 combines with J gene TRBJ1-5; possibly TRBD1 for D (5 bases). Sequencing input: PBMCs. This receptor was taken from a human donor in good health (CMV status not recorded). Some clones in this sample may be carry-over from other donors' samples. The CDR3 region has the DNA TGTGCCAGCAGCCCCGCCGGGGGTAGGGGCAATCAGCCCCAGCATTTT. Translating it yields CASSPAGGRGNQPQHF.